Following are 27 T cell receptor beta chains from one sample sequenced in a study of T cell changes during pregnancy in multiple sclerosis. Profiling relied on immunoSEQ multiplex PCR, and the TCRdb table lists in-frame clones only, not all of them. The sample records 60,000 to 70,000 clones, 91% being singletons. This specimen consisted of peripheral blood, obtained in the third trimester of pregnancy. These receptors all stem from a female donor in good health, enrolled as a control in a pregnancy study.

The chain's CDR3 is CASRSSGSGPREQYF. CDR3 bases: TGTGCCAGCAGGTCGAGCGGGAGTGGGCCGAGGGAGCAGTACTTC. The chain uses TRBV27 and TRBJ2-7; 8 bases agree with TRBD2. The ends lost 6 bases at V and 7 bases at J; junction bases unmatched: 14. CDR3 length: 15 amino acids. The germline V gene encodes CDR1 MNHEY and CDR2 SMNVEV (reference sequence).

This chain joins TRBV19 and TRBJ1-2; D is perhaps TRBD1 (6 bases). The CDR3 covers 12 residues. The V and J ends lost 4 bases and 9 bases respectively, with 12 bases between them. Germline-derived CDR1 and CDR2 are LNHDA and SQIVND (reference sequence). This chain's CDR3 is CASSTQQGSYTF. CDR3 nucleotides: TGTGCCAGTAGTACACAACAGGGTAGCTACACCTTC.

CDR3 region: CASSPDSSVGETQYF. Here the CDR3 DNA reads TGTGCCAGCTCACCAGACAGTAGTGTTGGGGAGACCCAGTACTTC. The V and J genes are TRBV18 and TRBJ2-5; tentatively, D is TRBD1 (5 bases). CDR3 size: 15 residues. V lost 2 bases and J lost 5, with 15 bases in between. Germline CDR1 and CDR2: KGHSH and LQKENI.

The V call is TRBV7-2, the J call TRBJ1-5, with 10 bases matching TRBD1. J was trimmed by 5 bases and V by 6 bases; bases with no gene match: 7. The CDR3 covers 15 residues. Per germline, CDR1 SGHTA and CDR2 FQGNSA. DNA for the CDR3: TGTGCCAGCAGGGAACCCGGGACAGGGGATCAGCCCCAGCATTTT. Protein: CASREPGTGDQPQHF.

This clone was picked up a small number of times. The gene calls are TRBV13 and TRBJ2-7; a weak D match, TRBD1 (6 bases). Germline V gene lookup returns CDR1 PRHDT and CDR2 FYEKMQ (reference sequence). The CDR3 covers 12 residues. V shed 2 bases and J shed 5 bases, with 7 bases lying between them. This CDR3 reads CASSLQGNEQYF. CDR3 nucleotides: TGTGCCAGCAGCTTACAGGGGAACGAGCAGTACTTC.

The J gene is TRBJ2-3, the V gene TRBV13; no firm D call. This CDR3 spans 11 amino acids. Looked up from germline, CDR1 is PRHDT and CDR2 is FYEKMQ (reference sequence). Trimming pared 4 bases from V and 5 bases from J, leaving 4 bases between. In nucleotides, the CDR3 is TGTGCCAGCAGCTCCGGAGATACGCAGTATTTT. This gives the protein CASSSGDTQYF.

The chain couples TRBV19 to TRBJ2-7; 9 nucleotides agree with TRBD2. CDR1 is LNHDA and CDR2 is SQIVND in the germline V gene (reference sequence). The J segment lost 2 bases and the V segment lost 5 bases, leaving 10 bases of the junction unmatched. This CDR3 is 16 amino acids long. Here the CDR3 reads CASSSQGLARAYEQYF. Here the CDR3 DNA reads TGTGCCAGTAGTTCCCAGGGACTAGCTAGGGCCTACGAGCAGTACTTC.

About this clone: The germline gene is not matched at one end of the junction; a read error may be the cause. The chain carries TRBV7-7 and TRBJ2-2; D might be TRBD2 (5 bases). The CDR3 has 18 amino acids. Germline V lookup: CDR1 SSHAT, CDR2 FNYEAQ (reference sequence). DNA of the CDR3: TGTGCTAGCAGCTTAGGGCGGGCGGAGTACGCGAACACCGGGGAGCTGTTTTTT. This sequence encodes CASSLGRAEYANTGELFF.

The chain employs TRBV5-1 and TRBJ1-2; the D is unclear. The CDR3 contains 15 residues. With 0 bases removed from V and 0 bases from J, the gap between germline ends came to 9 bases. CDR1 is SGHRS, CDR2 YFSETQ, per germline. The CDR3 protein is CASSLGADANYGYTF. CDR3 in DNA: TGCGCCAGCAGCTTGGGGGCAGATGCTAACTATGGCTACACCTTC.

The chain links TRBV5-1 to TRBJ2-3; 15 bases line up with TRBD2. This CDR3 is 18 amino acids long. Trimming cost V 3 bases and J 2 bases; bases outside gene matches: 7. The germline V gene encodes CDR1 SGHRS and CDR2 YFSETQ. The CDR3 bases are TGCGCCAGCAGCTCGGGACTAGCGGGGGGCGGTACCACAGATACGCAGTATTTT. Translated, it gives CASSSGLAGGGTTDTQYF.

CDR3 loop: CSARTGGMNTEAFF. CDR3 DNA sequence: TGCAGCGCCCGGACAGGGGGTATGAACACTGAAGCTTTCTTT. The V call is TRBV29-1, the J call TRBJ1-1; 10 bases are shared with TRBD1. V was clipped by 7 bases and J by 0 bases; unmatched bases: 5. The CDR3 runs 14 residues. Germline loops: CDR1 SQVTM, CDR2 ANQGSEA.

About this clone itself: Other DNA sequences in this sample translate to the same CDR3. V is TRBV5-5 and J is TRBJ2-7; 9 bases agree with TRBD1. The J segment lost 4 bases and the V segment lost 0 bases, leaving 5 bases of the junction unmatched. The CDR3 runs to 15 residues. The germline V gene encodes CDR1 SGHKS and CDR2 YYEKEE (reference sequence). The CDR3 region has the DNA TGTGCCAGCAGCTTGGGGGGGGACAGGGCATACGAGCAGTACTTC. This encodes CASSLGGDRAYEQYF.

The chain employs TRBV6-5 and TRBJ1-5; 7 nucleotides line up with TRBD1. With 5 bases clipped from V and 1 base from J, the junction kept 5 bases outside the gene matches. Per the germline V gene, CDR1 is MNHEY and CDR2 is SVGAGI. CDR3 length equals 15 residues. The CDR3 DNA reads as TGTGCCAGCAGTCCATCGACAGGGAGCAATCAGCCCCAGCATTTT. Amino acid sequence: CASSPSTGSNQPQHF.

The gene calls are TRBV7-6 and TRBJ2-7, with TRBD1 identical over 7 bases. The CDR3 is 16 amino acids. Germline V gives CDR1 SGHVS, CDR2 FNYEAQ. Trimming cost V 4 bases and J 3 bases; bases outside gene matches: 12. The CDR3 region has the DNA TGTGCCAGCAGCTCCCGAGGGGGCCCGGGAATCTACGAGCAGTACTTC. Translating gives CASSSRGGPGIYEQYF.

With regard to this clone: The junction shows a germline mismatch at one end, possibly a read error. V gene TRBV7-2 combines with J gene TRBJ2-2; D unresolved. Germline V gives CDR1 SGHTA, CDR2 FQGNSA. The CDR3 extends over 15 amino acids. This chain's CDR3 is CASSLRARNAGELFF. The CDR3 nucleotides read TGTGCCAGCAGCTTAAGAGCCAGGAACGCCGGGGAGCTGTTTTTT. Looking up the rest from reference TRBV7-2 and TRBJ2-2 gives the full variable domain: GAGVSQSPSNKVTEKGKDVELRCDPISGHTALYWYRQSLGQGLEFLIYFQGNSAPDKSGLPSDRFSAERTGGSVSTLTIQRTQQEDSAVYLCASSLRARNAGELFFGEGSRLTVL.

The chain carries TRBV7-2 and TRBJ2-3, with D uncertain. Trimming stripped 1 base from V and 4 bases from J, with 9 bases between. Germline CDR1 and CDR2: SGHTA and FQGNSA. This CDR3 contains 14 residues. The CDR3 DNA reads TGTGCCAGCAGCTTAGGAGTTGGTCCAGATACGCAGTATTTT. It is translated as CASSLGVGPDTQYF.

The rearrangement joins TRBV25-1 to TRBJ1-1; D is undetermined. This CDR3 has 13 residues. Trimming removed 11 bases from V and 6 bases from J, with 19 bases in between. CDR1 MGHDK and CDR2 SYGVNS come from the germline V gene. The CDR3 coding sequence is TGTGCCTGCCGGGCGGGCAGTTCCCCTGAAGCTTTCTTT. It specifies CACRAGSSPEAFF.

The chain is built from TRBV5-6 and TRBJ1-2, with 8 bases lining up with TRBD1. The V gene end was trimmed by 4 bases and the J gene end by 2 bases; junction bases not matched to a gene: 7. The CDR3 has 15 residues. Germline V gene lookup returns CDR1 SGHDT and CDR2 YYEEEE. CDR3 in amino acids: CASSPDRGGNYGYTF. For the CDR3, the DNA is TGTGCCAGCAGCCCAGACAGGGGAGGAAACTATGGCTACACCTTC.

The CDR3 region is CAIRPRRSEKLFF. CDR3 sequence (DNA): TGTGCCATCCGCCCCAGGAGGTCTGAAAAACTGTTTTTT. The J gene is TRBJ1-4, the V gene TRBV2; no clear D. Trimming stripped 10 bases from V and 7 bases from J, with 16 bases between. The CDR3 runs 13 residues. Germline values: CDR1 SNHLY, CDR2 FYNNEI.

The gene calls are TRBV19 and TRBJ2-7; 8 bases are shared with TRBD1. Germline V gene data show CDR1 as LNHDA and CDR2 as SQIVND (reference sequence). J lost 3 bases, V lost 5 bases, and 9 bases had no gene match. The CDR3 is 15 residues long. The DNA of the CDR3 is TGTGCCAGTAGTGTGACAGGGGACGGAAACTACGAGCAGTACTTC. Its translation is CASSVTGDGNYEQYF.

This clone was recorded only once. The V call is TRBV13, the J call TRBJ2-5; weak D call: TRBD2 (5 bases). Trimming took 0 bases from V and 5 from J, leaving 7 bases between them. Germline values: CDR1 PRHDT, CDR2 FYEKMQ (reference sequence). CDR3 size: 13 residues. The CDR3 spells CASSLGGEETQYF. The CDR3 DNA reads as TGTGCCAGCAGCTTAGGGGGAGAGGAGACCCAGTACTTC.

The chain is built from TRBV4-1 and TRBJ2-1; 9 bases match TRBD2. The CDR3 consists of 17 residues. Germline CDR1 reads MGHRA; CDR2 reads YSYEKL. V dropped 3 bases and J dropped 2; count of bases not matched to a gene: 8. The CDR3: CASSQIGTSLPYNEQFF. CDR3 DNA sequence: TGCGCCAGCAGCCAGATTGGGACTAGCCTTCCCTACAATGAGCAGTTCTTC.

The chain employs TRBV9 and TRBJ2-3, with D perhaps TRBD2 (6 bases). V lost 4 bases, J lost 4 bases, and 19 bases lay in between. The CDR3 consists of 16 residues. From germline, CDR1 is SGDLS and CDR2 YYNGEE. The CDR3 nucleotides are TGTGCCAGCAGCCCTTGGGGTAGCGGCCGGGCAGATACGCAGTATTTT. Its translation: CASSPWGSGRADTQYF.

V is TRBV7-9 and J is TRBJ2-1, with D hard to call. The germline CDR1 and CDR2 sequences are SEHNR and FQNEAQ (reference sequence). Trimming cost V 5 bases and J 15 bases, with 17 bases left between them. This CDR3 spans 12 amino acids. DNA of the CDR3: TGTGCCAGCAGCCCCCCGTACTTCTCGCCGTTCTTC. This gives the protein CASSPPYFSPFF.

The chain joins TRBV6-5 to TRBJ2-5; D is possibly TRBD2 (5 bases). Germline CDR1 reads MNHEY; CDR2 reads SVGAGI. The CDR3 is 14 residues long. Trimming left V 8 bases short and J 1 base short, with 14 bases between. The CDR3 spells CASRRGILQETQYF. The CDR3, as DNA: TGTGCCAGCCGCCGAGGGATACTCCAAGAGACCCAGTACTTC.

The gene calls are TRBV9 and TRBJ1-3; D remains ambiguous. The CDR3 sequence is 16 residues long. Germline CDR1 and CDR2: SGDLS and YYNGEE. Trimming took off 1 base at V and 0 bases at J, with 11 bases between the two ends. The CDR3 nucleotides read TGTGCCAGCAGCGTAATGGAACAGTACTCTGGAAACACCATATATTTT. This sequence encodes CASSVMEQYSGNTIYF.

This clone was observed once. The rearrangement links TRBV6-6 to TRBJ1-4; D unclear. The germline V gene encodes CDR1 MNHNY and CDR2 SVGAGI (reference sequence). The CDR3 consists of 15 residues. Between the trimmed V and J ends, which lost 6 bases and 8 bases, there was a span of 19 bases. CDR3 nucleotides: TGTGCCAGCAGGTTCATAGGTGGGCTGGGCGAAAAACTGTTTTTT. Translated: CASRFIGGLGEKLFF.